Listed below are T cell receptor beta chains from one sample, sequenced in a study of shared clonotypes between healthy human individuals. Generated by immunoSEQ multiplex PCR, the TCRdb table keeps only in-frame clones and is missing some. The repertoire holds about 680,000 clones, with roughly 73% as singletons. Material: memory CD4+ T cells sorted from blood. The source of these receptors is a woman aged 25-40 years in good health. Each CDR3 is given with its conserved first and last residue. The order of the fields is CDR3 length, clone size, V gene, D gene, J gene, CDR3 DNA, CDR3 protein. The D gene is left open where the match is weak. Not every row has a clone size; where given, it reads once, few, many or a size class.

>15|.|TRBV6-5|.|TRBJ1-1
TGTGCCAGCAGTTACGATCACAGGGCCAACACTGAAGCTTTCTTT
CASSYDHRANTEAFF
>15|.|TRBV6-5|.|TRBJ1-5
TGTGCCAGCAGTAAGGGTGTTAATAGCAATCAGCCCCAGCATTTT
CASSKGVNSNQPQHF
>15|.|TRBV14|.|TRBJ1-3
TGTGCCAGCAGCCAGAACAGGGCCTCTGGAAACACCATATATTTT
CASSQNRASGNTIYF
>11|.|TRBV20-1|.|TRBJ2-3
TGCAGTGCTAGAGATAGGGATACGCAGTATTTT
CSARDRDTQYF
>14|.|TRBV11-2|.|TRBJ2-7
TGTGCCAGCAGCGCCCTCACGAAAGGCCACGAGCAGTACTTC
CASSALTKGHEQYF
>14|.|TRBV19|TRBD1|TRBJ1-5
TGTGCCAGTATGGCGACAGGGGGTAATCAGCCCCAGCATTTT
CASMATGGNQPQHF
>13|.|TRBV2|.|TRBJ2-5
TGTGCCAGCAGTGACCGGGGTGCGGAGACCCAGTACTTC
CASSDRGAETQYF
>12|.|TRBV2|.|TRBJ2-7
TGTGCCAGCAGTGAAAATGGGAACGAGCAGTACTTC
CASSENGNEQYF
>16|.|TRBV6-6|TRBD2|TRBJ2-3
TGTGCCAGCAGTTACAGTGGTAGCGGGAGGTCGGATACGCAGTATTTT
CASSYSGSGRSDTQYF
>12|.|TRBV5-5|.|TRBJ1-2
TGTGCCAGCAGCACTAGGGGGGCTGGCTACACCTTC
CASSTRGAGYTF
>15|many|TRBV5-1|TRBD1|TRBJ1-2
TGCGCCAGCAGCTTGGGGGACAGGGATTCGGGAGGCTACACCTTC
CASSLGDRDSGGYTF
>16|.|TRBV28|.|TRBJ1-2
TGTGCCAGCAGTTTGAGACAGTTCGTTTACGGCTATGGCTACACCTTC
CASSLRQFVYGYGYTF
>15|.|TRBV7-6|.|TRBJ2-1
TGTGCCAGCAGCTTAGCGGAGGAGGCCTACAATGAGCAGTTCTTC
CASSLAEEAYNEQFF
>16|.|TRBV28|TRBD2|TRBJ2-7
TGTGCCAGCAGCCAACGGTCGGGGGGTAGCTCCTACGAGCAGTACTTC
CASSQRSGGSSYEQYF
>15|.|TRBV7-9|TRBD2|TRBJ2-7
TGTGCCAGCAGCCCCCTCCGGGGCGGGAGTGACGAGCAGTACTTC
CASSPLRGGSDEQYF
>15|.|TRBV4-1|.|TRBJ2-1
TGCGCCAGCAGCCAAGATCCCGGGGTCGGGAATGAGCAGTTCTTC
CASSQDPGVGNEQFF
>10|.|TRBV20-1|.|TRBJ1-2
TGCAGTGCTTCCCCATATGGCTACACCTTC
CSASPYGYTF
>13|few|TRBV6-1|.|TRBJ1-1
TGTGCCAGCAGTGAAGGTCGGTACACTGAAGCTTTCTTT
CASSEGRYTEAFF